Listed here is a single T cell receptor (beta chain). Assay: immunoSEQ multiplex PCR; the TCRdb copy retains only in-frame clones and omits some. Of some 99,000 clones listed, 90% are singletons. This record belongs to a study of control samples from healthy donors and cancer patients. This CDR3 is 13 amino acids long. Germline lookup yields CDR1 SGHRS and CDR2 YFSETQ. Between the trimmed V and J ends, which lost 0 bases and 0 bases, there was a span of 4 bases. Source material: blood. The gene calls are TRBV5-1 and TRBJ2-7; D is unresolved. The sequence was obtained from a human donor in good health. The donor label of this sample is uncertain. Here the CDR3 reads CASSLDNSYEQYF. CDR3 DNA: TGCGCCAGCAGCTTGGACAACTCCTACGAGCAGTACTTC.